The T cell receptor (beta chain) described here comes from a study of preoperative IRX-2 immunotherapy in early breast cancer. Method: immunoSEQ multiplex PCR; TCRdb's copy keeps in-frame clones and lacks some. The top ten clones hold approximately 6.6% of a sample with approximately 25,000 clones, roughly 75% of them seen once. The CDR3 spans 15 residues. V lost 4 bases and J lost 5, with 16 bases in between. Germline V CDR1 and CDR2: MDHEN, SYDVKM. Indicated treatment: preoperative locoregional IRX-2 cytokine immunotherapy. Patients received preoperative, locoregional IRX-2 cytokine immunotherapy in a phase Ib study.

Here the sequenced sample was lymph node tissue, taken after IRX-2 immunotherapy. The chain uses TRBV28 and TRBJ2-3; no firm D call. This TCR was recovered from a human donor with breast cancer. The DNA for the CDR3 is TGTGCCAGCAGTTCGGTCAACTCGCCGAGAGATACGCAGTATTTT. Protein product: CASSSVNSPRDTQYF.